The present T cell receptor beta chain was sequenced within a study of early T cells in non-severe SARS-CoV-2 infection. Across the study: Sequencing of bulk RNA from unsorted whole blood was done, without chain pairing. The study's findings and limits: Matching against VDJdb likely underestimated virus-specific expansions, favoring anti-spike CD8.

TCRdb re-called the 5' RACE reads with MiXCR, one entry per CDR3 protein. The sample carries about 67,000 distinct CDR3 sequences, around a tenth recorded once. This clonotype was counted only a few times. As yet, its antigen is unknown. There are 15 residues in the CDR3. Germline lookup yields CDR1 MGHRA and CDR2 YSYEKL. V gave up 0 bases and J gave up 3 bases, with 11 bases separating them. This chain links TRBV4-1 with TRBJ2-5; no firm D call. The clonotype comes from an adult who was a healthcare worker with PCR-confirmed SARS-CoV-2 infection or an uninfected control (not recorded which). The specimen was whole blood. This CDR3 is CASSQDKLGEETQYF. The CDR3 nucleotides are TGCGCCAGCAGCCAAGATAAGCTCGGCGAAGAGACCCAGTACTTC.